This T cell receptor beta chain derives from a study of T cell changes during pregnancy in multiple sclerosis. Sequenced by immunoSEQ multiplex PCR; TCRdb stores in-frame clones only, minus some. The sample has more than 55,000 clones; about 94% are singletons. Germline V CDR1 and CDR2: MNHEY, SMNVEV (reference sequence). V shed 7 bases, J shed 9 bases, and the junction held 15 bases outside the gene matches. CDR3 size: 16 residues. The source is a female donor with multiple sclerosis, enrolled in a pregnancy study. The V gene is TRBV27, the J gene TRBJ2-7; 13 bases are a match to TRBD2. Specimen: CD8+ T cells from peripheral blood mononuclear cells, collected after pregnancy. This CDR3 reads CASNWTSGSQRLGQYF. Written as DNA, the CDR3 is TGTGCCAGCAATTGGACTAGCGGGAGCCAAAGGTTAGGGCAGTACTTC.